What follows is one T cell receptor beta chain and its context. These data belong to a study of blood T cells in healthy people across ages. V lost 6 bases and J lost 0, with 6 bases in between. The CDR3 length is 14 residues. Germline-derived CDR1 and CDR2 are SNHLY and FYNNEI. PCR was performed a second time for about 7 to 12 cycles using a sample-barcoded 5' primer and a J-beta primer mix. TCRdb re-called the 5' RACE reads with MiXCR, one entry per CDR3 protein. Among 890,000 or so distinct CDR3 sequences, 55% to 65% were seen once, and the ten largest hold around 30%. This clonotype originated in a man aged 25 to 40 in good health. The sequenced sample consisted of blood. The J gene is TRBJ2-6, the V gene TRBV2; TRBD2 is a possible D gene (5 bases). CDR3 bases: TGTGCCAGCAGGGAGGCCTCTGGGGCCAACGTCCTGACTTTC. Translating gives CASREASGANVLTF.